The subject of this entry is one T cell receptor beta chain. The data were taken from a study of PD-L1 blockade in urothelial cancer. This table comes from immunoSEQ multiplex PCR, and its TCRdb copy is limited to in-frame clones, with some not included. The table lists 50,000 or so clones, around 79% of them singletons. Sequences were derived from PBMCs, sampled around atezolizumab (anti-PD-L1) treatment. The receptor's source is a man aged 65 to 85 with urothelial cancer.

The CDR3: CAISFSGRAGNEQFF. In DNA, the CDR3 is TGTGCCATCAGTTTTAGCGGGAGGGCCGGTAATGAGCAGTTCTTC. The V gene is TRBV10-3, the J gene TRBJ2-1, with 11 bases that match TRBD2. The CDR3 has 15 residues. V trimming: 5 bases; J trimming: 7 bases; junction bases outside the gene matches: 7. From germline, CDR1 is ENHRY and CDR2 SYGVKD.